This T cell receptor (beta chain) was recovered during a study of blood T cell repertoires in COVID-19. In the original analysis: For nucleated cells, counts were estimated from reference gene primer amplification. Profiled with immunoSEQ multiplex PCR; TCRdb holds only in-frame clones, not every one. That table is the source of V, J and clone size, and D and trimming were worked out from the DNA. The sample lists approximately 190,000 clones, roughly 86% seen once, with 5.1% in the top ten. The length of the CDR3 is 13 residues. With 2 bases removed from V and 0 bases from J, the gap between germline ends came to 4 bases.

Sequenced sample: peripheral blood. This rearrangement joins TRBV12-3 or TRBV12-4 to TRBJ1-1, with D unclear. This TCR derives from a woman between 65 and 79 years old with active or convalescent COVID-19. CDR3 residues: CASSLSLNTEAFF. For the CDR3, the DNA is TGTGCCAGCAGTTTAAGCCTGAACACTGAAGCTTTCTTT.